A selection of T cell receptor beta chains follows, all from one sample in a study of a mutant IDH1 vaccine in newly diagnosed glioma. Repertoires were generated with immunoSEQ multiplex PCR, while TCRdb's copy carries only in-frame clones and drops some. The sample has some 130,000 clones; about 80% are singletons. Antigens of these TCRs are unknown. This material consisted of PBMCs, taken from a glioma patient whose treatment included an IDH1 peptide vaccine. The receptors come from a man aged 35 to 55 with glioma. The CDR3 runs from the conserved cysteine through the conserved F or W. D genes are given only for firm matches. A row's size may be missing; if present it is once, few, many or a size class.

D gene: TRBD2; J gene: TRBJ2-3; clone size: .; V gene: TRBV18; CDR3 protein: CASSPLRMGLAGADTQYF; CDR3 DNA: TGTGCCAGCTCACCACTCCGAATGGGACTAGCGGGAGCAGATACGCAGTATTTT
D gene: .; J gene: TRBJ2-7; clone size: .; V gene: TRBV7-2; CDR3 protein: CASSLGHPPYEQYF; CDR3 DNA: TGTGCCAGCAGCTTGGGACATCCCCCCTACGAGCAGTACTTC
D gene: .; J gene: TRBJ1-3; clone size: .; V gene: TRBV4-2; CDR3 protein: CASSQLTGKGNTIYF; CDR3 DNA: TGTGCCAGCAGCCAGCTTACAGGGAAAGGAAACACCATATATTTT
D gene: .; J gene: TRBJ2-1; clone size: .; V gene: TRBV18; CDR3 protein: CASSPLPDGSSYNEQFF; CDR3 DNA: TGTGCCAGCTCACCACTTCCGGACGGGAGCTCCTACAATGAGCAGTTCTTC
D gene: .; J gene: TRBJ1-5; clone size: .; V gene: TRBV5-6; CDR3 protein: CASSRGSGEQPQHF; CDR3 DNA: TGTGCCAGCAGCCGCGGGAGCGGGGAACAGCCCCAGCATTTT
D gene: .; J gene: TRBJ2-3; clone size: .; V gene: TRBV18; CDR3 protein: CASSPPKVASTDTQYF; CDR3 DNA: TGTGCCAGCTCACCACCCAAAGTCGCTAGCACAGATACGCAGTATTTT
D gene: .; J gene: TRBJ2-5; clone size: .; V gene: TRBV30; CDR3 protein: CAWSPSSETQYF; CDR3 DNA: TGTGCCTGGAGTCCTAGTAGCGAGACCCAGTACTTC
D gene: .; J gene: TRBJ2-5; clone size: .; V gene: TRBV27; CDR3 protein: CASSLYGSETQYF; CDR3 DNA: TGTGCCAGCAGTTTATATGGTTCGGAGACCCAGTACTTC
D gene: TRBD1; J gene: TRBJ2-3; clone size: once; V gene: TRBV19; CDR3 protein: CASSPGTGDQGTQYF; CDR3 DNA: TGTGCCAGTAGTCCCGGGACAGGGGATCAAGGGACGCAGTATTTT
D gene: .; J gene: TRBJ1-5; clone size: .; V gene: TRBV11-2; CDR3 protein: CASSLGPHQPQHF; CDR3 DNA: TGTGCCAGCAGCTTAGGACCCCATCAGCCCCAGCATTTT
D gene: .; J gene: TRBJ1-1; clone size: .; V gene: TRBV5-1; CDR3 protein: CASSLFALGNTEAFF; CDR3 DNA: TGCGCCAGCAGCTTGTTTGCGTTGGGGAACACTGAAGCTTTCTTT
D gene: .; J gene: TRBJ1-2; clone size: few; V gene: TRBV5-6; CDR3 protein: CASSLQGAHGYGYTF; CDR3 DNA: TGTGCCAGCAGCTTGCAAGGGGCGCACGGCTATGGCTACACCTTC
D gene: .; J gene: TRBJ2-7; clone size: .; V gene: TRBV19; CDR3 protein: CASSIWAAEAYEQYF; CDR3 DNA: TGTGCCAGTAGTATATGGGCAGCTGAAGCCTACGAGCAGTACTTC
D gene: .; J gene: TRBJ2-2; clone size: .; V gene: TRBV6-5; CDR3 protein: CASIGGTGELFF; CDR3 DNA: TGTGCCAGCATTGGAGGGACCGGGGAGCTGTTTTTT
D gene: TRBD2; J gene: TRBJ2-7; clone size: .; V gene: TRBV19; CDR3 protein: CASSGTSGAYEQYF; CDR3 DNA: TGTGCCAGTAGCGGGACTAGCGGGGCCTACGAGCAGTACTTC
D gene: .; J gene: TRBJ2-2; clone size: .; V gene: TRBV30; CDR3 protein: CAWSVPRRAGELFF; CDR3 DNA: TGTGCCTGGAGTGTACCTCGAAGGGCCGGGGAGCTGTTTTTT
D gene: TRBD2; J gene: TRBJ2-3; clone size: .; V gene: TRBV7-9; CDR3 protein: CASSLASGGAATQYF; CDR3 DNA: TGTGCCAGCAGCTTGGCTAGCGGGGGGGCCGCGACGCAGTATTTT
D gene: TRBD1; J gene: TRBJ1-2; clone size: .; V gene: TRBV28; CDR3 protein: CATWDRRTANYGYTF; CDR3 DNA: TGTGCCACCTGGGACAGGCGCACCGCTAACTATGGCTACACCTTC
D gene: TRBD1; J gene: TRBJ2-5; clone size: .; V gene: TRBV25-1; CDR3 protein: CASSLDRAKETQYF; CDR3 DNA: TGTGCCAGCAGCCTGGACAGGGCGAAAGAGACCCAGTACTTC
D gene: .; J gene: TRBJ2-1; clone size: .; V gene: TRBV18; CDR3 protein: CASSPSDNEQFF; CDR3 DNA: TGTGCCAGCTCTCCCAGCGACAATGAGCAGTTCTTC
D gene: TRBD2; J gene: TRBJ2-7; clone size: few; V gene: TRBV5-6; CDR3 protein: CASSSDPTSSHEQYF; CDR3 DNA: TGTGCCAGCAGCTCCGATCCGACTAGCAGCCACGAGCAGTACTTC
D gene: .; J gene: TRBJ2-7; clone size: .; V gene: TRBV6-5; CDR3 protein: CASSQSDWGGEQYF; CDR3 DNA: TGTGCCAGCAGTCAGTCTGATTGGGGAGGCGAGCAGTACTTC
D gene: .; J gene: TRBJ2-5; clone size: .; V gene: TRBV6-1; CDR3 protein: CASSSSGGGTQYF; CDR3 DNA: TGTGCCAGCAGTAGTAGCGGAGGCGGGACCCAGTACTTC
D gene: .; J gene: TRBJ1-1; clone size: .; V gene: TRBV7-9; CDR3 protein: CASSLDFLRPFF; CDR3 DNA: TGTGCCAGCAGCTTAGATTTCCTCCGACCTTTCTTT
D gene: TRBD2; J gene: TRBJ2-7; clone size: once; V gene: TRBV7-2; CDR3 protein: CASSFALAGGPPYEQYF; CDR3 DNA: TGTGCCAGCAGCTTTGCACTAGCGGGGGGGCCTCCCTACGAGCAGTACTTC
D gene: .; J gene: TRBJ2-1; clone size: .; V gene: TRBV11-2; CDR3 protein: CASSLGQKQFF; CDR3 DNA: TGTGCCAGCAGCTTAGGACAGAAACAGTTCTTC
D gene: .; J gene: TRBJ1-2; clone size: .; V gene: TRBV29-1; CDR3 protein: CSVEMGGRAGYTF; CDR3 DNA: TGCAGCGTTGAGATGGGGGGGCGGGCTGGCTACACCTTC
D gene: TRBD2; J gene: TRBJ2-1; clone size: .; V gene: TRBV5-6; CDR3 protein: CASSLDGGAGNEQFF; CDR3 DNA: TGTGCCAGCAGCTTGGACGGGGGGGCCGGCAATGAGCAGTTCTTC
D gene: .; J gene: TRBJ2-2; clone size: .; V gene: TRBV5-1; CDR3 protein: CASSLNQGPTGELFF; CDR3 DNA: TGCGCCAGCAGCCTAAACCAGGGGCCCACCGGGGAGCTGTTTTTT
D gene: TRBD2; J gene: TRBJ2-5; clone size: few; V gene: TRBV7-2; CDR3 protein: CASSLVAGGQETQYF; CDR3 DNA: TGTGCCAGCAGCTTAGTAGCGGGGGGCCAAGAGACCCAGTACTTC
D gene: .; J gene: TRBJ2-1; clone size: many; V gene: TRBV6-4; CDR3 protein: CASSETAGSYNEQFF; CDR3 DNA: TGTGCCAGCAGTGAAACCGCCGGCTCCTACAATGAGCAGTTCTTC
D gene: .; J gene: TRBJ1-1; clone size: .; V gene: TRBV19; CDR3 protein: CASTPRGTNTEAFF; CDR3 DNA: TGTGCCAGTACCCCCAGGGGAACAAACACTGAAGCTTTCTTT
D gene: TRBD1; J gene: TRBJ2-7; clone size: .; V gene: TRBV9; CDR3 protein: CASSVEGGADEQYF; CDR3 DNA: TGTGCCAGCAGCGTAGAAGGGGGCGCGGACGAGCAGTACTTC
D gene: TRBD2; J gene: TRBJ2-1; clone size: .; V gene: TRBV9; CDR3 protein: CASSALAVNYNEQFF; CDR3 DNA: TGTGCCAGCAGCGCCCTAGCGGTGAACTACAATGAGCAGTTCTTC
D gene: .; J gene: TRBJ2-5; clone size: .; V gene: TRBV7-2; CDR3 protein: CASSLGARLKETQYF; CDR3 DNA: TGTGCCAGCAGCTTAGGGGCACGGCTCAAAGAGACCCAGTACTTC
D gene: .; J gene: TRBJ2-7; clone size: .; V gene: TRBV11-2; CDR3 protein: CASSLRAVSYEQYF; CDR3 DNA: TGTGCCAGCAGCTTGCGTGCGGTCTCCTACGAGCAGTACTTC
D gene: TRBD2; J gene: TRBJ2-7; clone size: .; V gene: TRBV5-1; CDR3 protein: CASTPLAGRYEQYF; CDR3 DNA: TGCGCCAGCACCCCACTAGCGGGGCGCTACGAGCAGTACTTC
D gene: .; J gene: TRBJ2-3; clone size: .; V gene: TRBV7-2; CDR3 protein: CASSLIATLEDTQYF; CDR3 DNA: TGTGCCAGCAGCTTAATAGCGACCCTTGAAGATACGCAGTATTTT
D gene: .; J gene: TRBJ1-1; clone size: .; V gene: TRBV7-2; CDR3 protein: CASTEIGVNTEAFF; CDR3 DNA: TGTGCCAGCACCGAGATCGGGGTGAACACTGAAGCTTTCTTT
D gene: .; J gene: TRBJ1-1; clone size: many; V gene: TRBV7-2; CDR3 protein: CASSQQLGTEAFF; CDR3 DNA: TGTGCCAGCAGCCAACAGTTAGGCACTGAAGCTTTCTTT
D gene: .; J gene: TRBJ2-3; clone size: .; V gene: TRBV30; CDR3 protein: CAWSKSLDTQYF; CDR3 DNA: TGTGCCTGGAGTAAAAGCTTAGATACGCAGTATTTT
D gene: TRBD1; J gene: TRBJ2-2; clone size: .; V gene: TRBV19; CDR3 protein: CASSATGAGELFF; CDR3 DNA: TGTGCCAGTAGCGCGACAGGGGCCGGGGAGCTGTTTTTT
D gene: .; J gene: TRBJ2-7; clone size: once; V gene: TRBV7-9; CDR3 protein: CASSQGDTRLYEQYF; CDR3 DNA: TGTGCCAGCAGCCAGGGAGACACCCGACTCTACGAGCAGTACTTC
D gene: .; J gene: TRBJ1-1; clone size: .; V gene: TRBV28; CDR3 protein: CASSLIGTADTEAFF; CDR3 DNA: TGTGCCAGCAGCCTCATAGGTACGGCTGACACTGAAGCTTTCTTT
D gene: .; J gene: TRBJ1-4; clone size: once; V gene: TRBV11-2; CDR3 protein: CASSPRGAATNEKLFF; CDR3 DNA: TGTGCCAGCAGCCCTCGGGGCGCCGCAACTAATGAAAAACTGTTTTTT
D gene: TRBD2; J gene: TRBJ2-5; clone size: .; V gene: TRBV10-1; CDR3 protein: CASSEYSPSGAQETQYF; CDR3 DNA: TGCGCCAGCAGTGAGTACAGTCCTAGCGGTGCGCAAGAGACCCAGTACTTC
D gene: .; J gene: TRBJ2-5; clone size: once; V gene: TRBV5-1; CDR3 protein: CASSASGHIQETQYF; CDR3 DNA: TGCGCCAGCAGCGCCTCGGGGCATATCCAAGAGACCCAGTACTTC
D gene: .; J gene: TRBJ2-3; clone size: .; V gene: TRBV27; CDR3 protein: CASSSSTSGSGYTQYF; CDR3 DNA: .
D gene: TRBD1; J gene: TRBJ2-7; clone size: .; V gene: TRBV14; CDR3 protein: CASSRRGFPYEQYF; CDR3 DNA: TGTGCCAGCAGCCGCAGGGGGTTTCCCTACGAGCAGTACTTC
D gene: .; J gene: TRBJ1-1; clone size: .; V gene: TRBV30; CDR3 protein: CAWSFTGKTEAFF; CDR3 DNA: TGTGCCTGGAGTTTCACAGGGAAAACTGAAGCTTTCTTT
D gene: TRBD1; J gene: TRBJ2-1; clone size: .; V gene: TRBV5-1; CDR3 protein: CASKIGTGASYNEQFF; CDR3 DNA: TGCGCCAGCAAGATCGGGACAGGGGCTTCCTACAATGAGCAGTTCTTC
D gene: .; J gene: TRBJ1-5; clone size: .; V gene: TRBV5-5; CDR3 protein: CASSLVVGVGSNQPQHF; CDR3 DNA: TGTGCCAGCAGCTTGGTAGTCGGGGTCGGCAGCAATCAGCCCCAGCATTTT
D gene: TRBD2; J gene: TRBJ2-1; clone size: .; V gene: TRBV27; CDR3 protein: CASSLVAGGSSYNEQFF; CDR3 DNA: TGTGCCAGCAGTTTAGTGGCGGGAGGGAGCTCCTACAATGAGCAGTTCTTC
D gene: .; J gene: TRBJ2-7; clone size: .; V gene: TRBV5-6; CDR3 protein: CASSFRSYEQYF; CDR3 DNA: TGTGCCAGCAGCTTTCGATCCTACGAGCAGTACTTC
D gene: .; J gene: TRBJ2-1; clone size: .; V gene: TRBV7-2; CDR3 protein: CASSLRSGNEQFF; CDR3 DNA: TGTGCCAGCAGCTTGAGGAGCGGGAATGAGCAGTTCTTC
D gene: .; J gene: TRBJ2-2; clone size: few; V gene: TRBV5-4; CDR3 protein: CASSYDSANTGELFF; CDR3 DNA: TGTGCCAGCAGTTATGACTCCGCGAACACCGGGGAGCTGTTTTTT
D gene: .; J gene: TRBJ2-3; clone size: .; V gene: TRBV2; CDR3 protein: CASSYSTDTQYF; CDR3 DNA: TGTGCCAGCAGCTACAGCACAGATACGCAGTATTTT
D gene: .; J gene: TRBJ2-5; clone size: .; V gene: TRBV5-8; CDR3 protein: CASSFELWETQYF; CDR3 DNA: TGTGCCAGCAGCTTTGAGTTGTGGGAGACCCAGTACTTC
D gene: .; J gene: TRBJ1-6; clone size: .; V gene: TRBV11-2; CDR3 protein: CASSLSGSSYNSPLHF; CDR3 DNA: TGTGCCAGCAGCTTGTCAGGGAGCTCCTATAATTCACCCCTCCACTTT